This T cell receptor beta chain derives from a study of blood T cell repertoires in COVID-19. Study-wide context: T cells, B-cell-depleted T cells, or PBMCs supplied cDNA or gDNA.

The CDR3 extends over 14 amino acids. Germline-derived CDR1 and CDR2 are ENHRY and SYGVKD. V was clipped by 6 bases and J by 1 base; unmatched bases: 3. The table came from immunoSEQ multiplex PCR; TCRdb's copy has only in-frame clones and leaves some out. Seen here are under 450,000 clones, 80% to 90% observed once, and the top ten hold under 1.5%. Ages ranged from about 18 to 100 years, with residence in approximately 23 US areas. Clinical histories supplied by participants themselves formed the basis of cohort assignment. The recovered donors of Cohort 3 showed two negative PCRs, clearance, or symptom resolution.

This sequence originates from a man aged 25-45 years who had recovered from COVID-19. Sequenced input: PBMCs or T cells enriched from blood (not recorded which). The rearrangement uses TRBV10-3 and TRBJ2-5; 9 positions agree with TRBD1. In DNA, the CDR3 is TGTGCCATCAGGGGACAGGGCTCCCAAGAGACCCAGTACTTC. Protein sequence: CAIRGQGSQETQYF.